The subject of this entry is one T cell receptor beta chain. As yet, its antigen is unknown. Other nucleotide sequences from this sample produce the same CDR3. This sample is drawn from a study of radiation and T cells in renal cell carcinoma. In the study overall: Nephrectomy followed 15 Gy stereotactic body radiation by 4 weeks.

Libraries were prepared by immunoSEQ multiplex PCR; TCRdb keeps only in-frame clonotypes and omits some of them. The profile shows 100,000 to 150,000 clones, roughly 80% of them singletons. Time point of the sample: baseline pretreatment blood. Regarding treatment: 15 Gy SBRT to primary tumor, nephrectomy 4 weeks later. Clear cell pathology was present in this patient's renal cell carcinoma. Broader study findings: Top tumor clonotypes rose in blood 2 weeks post-radiation, then contracted. Pretreatment tumor biopsies were lacking, so baseline clonotypes are unknown.

This specimen was blood, taken from a patient whose treatment included radiotherapy and nephrectomy. This TCR came from a woman aged 55 to 70 with renal cell carcinoma.

In DNA, the CDR3 is TGTGCCAGCAGCTTCGACATGAACACTGAAGCTTTCTTT. As protein: CASSFDMNTEAFF. This sequence joins TRBV11-3 and TRBJ1-1; D remains ambiguous. The CDR3 runs 13 residues. The V and J ends lost 3 bases and 0 bases respectively, with 5 bases between them. Per germline, CDR1 SGHNT and CDR2 YENEEA.